This T cell receptor beta chain was obtained from a study of T-cell memory formation after mild COVID-19. Study results and caveats: Second-wave clones that peaked on day 37 lacked confirmed SARS-CoV-2 specificity.

The germline V and J ends were trimmed by 3 bases and 7 bases, with 9 bases remaining between them. This CDR3 region has 13 residues. Germline values: CDR1 MGHRA, CDR2 YSYEKL. MiXCR was run by TCRdb on the 5' RACE reads, yielding one entry per CDR3 protein. The table includes around 150,000 distinct CDR3 sequences, around a tenth detected once. This clonotype showed up just a few times. Its antigen remains unidentified. Specimen: PBMCs or a T cell subset sorted from them (not recorded which). The chain employs TRBV4-1 and TRBJ1-4; no clear D. This TCR was sampled from a man aged 18 to 29 who had mild COVID-19 (a few samples of this study predate the infection). Cell type and time point are not known. DNA of the CDR3: TGCGCCAGCAGCCAGTGGGCAGGTGAAAAACTGTTTTTT. Its protein product is CASSQWAGEKLFF.